This T cell receptor (beta chain) was sequenced during a study of cytomegalovirus exposure and HLA in healthy donors. The overall study: The same platform used for the 600 to 750 first-cohort repertoires was also used for the 100 to 150 validation repertoires, as a later analysis reported.

Comments on this clone: Its antigen remains unknown.

After removal of 0 bases from V and 11 bases from J, the junction contained 5 bases not matched to a gene. The CDR3 consists of 13 residues. Germline V gene sequence: CDR1 MNHEY, CDR2 SMNVEV (reference sequence). General observations from the study: Some TCR beta chains (around 180 of them) were listed as cytomegalovirus-associated. For most TCR sequences rarity was the rule, although some public TCRs occurred in many donors. A few of the chains that were CMV-associated were confirmed in vitro to be specific for CMV antigens.

Measured with immunoSEQ multiplex PCR; TCRdb has only the in-frame clones, and not every one. This table has approximately 210,000 clones, roughly 88% appearing once. The chain links TRBV27 to TRBJ1-1, with TRBD1 matching 8 bases. The sequencing input was PBMCs. The receptor was derived from a woman aged 18-29 years in good health and CMV-seronegative. Here the CDR3 DNA reads TGTGCCAGCAGTTTATCGCCGGACAGGGAGGCTTTCTTT. This translates into CASSLSPDREAFF.